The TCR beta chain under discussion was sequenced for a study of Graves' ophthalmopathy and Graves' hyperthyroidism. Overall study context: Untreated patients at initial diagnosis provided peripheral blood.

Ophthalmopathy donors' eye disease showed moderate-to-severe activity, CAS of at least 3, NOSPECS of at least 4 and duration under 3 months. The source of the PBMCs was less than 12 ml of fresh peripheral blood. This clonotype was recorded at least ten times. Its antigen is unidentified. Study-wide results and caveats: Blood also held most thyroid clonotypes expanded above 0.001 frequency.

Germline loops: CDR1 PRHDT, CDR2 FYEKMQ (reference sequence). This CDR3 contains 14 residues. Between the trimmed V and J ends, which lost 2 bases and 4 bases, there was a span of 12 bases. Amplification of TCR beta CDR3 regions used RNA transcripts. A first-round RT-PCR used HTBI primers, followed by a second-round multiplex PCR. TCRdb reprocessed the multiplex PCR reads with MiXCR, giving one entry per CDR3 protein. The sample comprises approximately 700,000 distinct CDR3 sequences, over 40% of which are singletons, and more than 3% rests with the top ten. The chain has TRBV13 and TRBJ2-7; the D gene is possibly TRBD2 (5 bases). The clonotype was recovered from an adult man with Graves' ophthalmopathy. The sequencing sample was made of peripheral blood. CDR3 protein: CASSLNGITYEQYF. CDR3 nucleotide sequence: TGTGCCAGCAGCTTAAACGGGATAACTTACGAGCAGTACTTC.